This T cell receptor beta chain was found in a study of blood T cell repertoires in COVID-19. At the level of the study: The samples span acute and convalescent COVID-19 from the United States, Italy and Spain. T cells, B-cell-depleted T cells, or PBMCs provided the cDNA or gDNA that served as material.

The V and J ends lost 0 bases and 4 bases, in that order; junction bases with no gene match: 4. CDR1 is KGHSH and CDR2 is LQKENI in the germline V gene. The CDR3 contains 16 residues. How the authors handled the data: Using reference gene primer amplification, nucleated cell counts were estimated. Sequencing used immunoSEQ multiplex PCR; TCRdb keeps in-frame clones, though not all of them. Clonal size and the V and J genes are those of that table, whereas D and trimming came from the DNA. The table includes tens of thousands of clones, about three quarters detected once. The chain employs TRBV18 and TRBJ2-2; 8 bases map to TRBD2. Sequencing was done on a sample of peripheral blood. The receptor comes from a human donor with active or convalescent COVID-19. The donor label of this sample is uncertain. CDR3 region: CASSPPGLVGTGELFF. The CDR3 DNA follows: TGTGCCAGCTCACCACCGGGACTAGTGGGCACCGGGGAGCTGTTTTTT.